Given below is one T cell receptor beta chain in context. Per the original data handling: Amplification from reference gene primers served as the basis for estimated nucleated cell counts. Profiled with immunoSEQ multiplex PCR; TCRdb holds only in-frame clones, not every one. V, J and clone size were drawn from that table, and D and trimming were deduced from the DNA. The repertoire has fewer than 250,000 clones, about four fifths of them found once; the top ten carry approximately 6.2%. Germline CDR1 and CDR2: KGHSH and LQKENI. The CDR3 has 18 residues. V gave up 3 bases and J gave up 2 bases; unmatched junction bases: 14. This sample is drawn from a study of blood T cell repertoires in COVID-19. Overall study context: PBMCs, B-cell-depleted T cells, or T cells were the source of the cDNA or gDNA that made up the material.

The sample consisted of PBMCs or T cells enriched from blood (not recorded which). The clonotype comes from a woman aged 40 to 50 who had recovered from COVID-19. The chain links TRBV18 to TRBJ2-7; 9 nucleotides agree with TRBD1. CDR3: CASSPRNAGTGRPYEQYF. The CDR3 DNA reads as TGTGCCAGCTCACCGAGGAATGCCGGGACAGGGAGACCCTACGAGCAGTACTTC.